This passage covers 14 T cell receptor beta chains from one sample sequenced in a study of OX40 agonist ivuxolimab in advanced cancers. Clones were read by immunoSEQ multiplex PCR, and TCRdb kept only the in-frame ones, dropping some. This sample has approximately 58,000 clones, with around 93% found just once. Sequenced here: CD4+ or CD8+ T cells sorted from blood, sampled in a trial of the OX40 agonist ivuxolimab. These TCRs come from an adult with an advanced solid tumor such as melanoma, head and neck, liver or kidney cancer.

This clone was counted only a few times. The chain combines TRBV18 with TRBJ1-5, with D maybe TRBD1 (5 bases). V was clipped by 5 bases and J by 6 bases, with 11 bases between them. The CDR3 totals 13 residues. Germline V CDR1 and CDR2: KGHSH, LQKENI. The CDR3 reads CASSIGVAQPQHF. The CDR3, as DNA: TGTGCCAGCTCAATAGGGGTGGCTCAGCCCCAGCATTTT.

This chain connects TRBV10-3 to TRBJ1-3, with D maybe TRBD1 (5 bases). CDR1 is ENHRY, CDR2 SYGVKD, per germline. Trimming took 10 bases from V and 2 from J, leaving 18 bases between them. This CDR3 has 15 amino acids. The CDR3 region is CATANPGLAGNTIYF. CDR3 nucleotides: TGTGCCACCGCCAACCCAGGGCTCGCTGGAAACACCATATATTTT.

The chain combines TRBV7-9 with TRBJ2-3; TRBD1 matches at 7 bases. The length of the CDR3 is 16 residues. The junction had 4 bases not matched to a gene; V was cut back by 1 base and J by 0 bases. CDR1 is SEHNR, CDR2 FQNEAQ, per germline (reference sequence). CDR3 protein: CASSLGQGSSTDTQYF. The CDR3 DNA is TGTGCCAGCAGCTTAGGACAGGGTAGTAGCACAGATACGCAGTATTTT.

This clone was seen once. The genes are TRBV30 and TRBJ2-7, with D uncertain. Germline CDR1 GTSNPN, CDR2 SVGIG (reference sequence). V shed 3 bases and J shed 2 bases, with 8 bases lying between them. CDR3 length: 12 residues. CDR3 sequence (DNA): TGTGCCTGGAGGCGCAGAACCTACGAGCAGTACTTC. The encoded protein is CAWRRRTYEQYF.

J is TRBJ2-2 and V is TRBV9, with TRBD1 as a possible D gene (6 bases). The CDR3 covers 18 residues. The V gene lost 3 bases and the J gene lost 3 bases, with 21 bases spanning the gap. Germline V gene lookup returns CDR1 SGDLS and CDR2 YYNGEE. CDR3 bases: TGTGCCAGCAGCGCCCGCACGGGACACCCTAGGGACACCGGGGAGCTGTTTTTT. Translation gives CASSARTGHPRDTGELFF.

This clone was found a few times. J is TRBJ2-1 and V is TRBV5-6; weak D call: TRBD2 (6 bases). The V end lost 2 bases, the J end lost 4 bases, and 16 bases lay between the germline ends. Germline assignment: CDR1 SGHDT and CDR2 YYEEEE. The CDR3 loop spans 16 amino acids. CDR3 in DNA: TGTGCCAGCAGCTTACCCAATAGCGGAATTTACAATGAGCAGTTCTTC. Translating it yields CASSLPNSGIYNEQFF.

Only one count was recorded for this clone. The genes are TRBV6-5 and TRBJ2-3; D is unclear. Per germline, CDR1 MNHEY and CDR2 SVGAGI. The CDR3 consists of 11 residues. V was trimmed by 5 bases and J by 5 bases, leaving 5 bases between them. The CDR3 DNA reads as TGTGCCAGCAGTCGGCGAGATACGCAGTATTTT. Protein: CASSRRDTQYF.

This clone came up once. The chain couples TRBV2 to TRBJ2-5; possible D gene TRBD2, 7 bases. Germline lookup yields CDR1 SNHLY and CDR2 FYNNEI. The CDR3 has 15 residues. V lost 4 bases, J lost 0 bases, and 12 bases lay in between. The CDR3, as DNA: TGTGCCAGCAGTGCTAGGGGGAGGGACCAAGAGACCCAGTACTTC. This encodes CASSARGRDQETQYF.

The chain recombines TRBV9 with TRBJ2-3, with no clear D. Trimming took off 5 bases at V and 0 bases at J, with 4 bases between the two ends. The CDR3 runs to 12 residues. Germline assignment: CDR1 SGDLS and CDR2 YYNGEE. CDR3 protein: CASRGSTDTQYF. The CDR3 DNA reads as TGTGCCAGCAGGGGCAGCACAGATACGCAGTATTTT.

The chain employs TRBV11-3 and TRBJ2-7; D unresolved. The CDR3 runs 15 residues. CDR1 is SGHNT, CDR2 YENEEA, per germline. The V gene lost 5 bases and the J gene lost 7 bases, with 21 bases spanning the gap. The DNA for the CDR3 is TGTGCCAGCAGCCTCCTGACCGATCCCAGAGAAGAGCAGTACTTC. It yields the protein CASSLLTDPREEQYF.

V usage is TRBV30 and J usage is TRBJ1-5; weak D call: TRBD1 (6 bases). The CDR3 has 15 amino acids. The V end was cut by 3 bases, the J end by 1 base, with 13 bases between. Germline values: CDR1 GTSNPN, CDR2 SVGIG (reference sequence). The CDR3 loop reads CAWSRRGASNQPQHF. CDR3 nucleotide sequence: TGTGCCTGGAGCCGACGGGGGGCGAGCAATCAGCCCCAGCATTTT.

The rearrangement uses TRBV5-4 and TRBJ2-2; TRBD2 agrees at 8 bases. The germline V gene encodes CDR1 SGHNT and CDR2 YYREEE (reference sequence). The CDR3 extends over 15 amino acids. V was clipped by 7 bases and J by 4 bases; unmatched bases: 9. In nucleotides, the CDR3 is TGTGCCAGCTCAGAAGCGGGAGTAACCACCGGGGAGCTGTTTTTT. Amino acid sequence: CASSEAGVTTGELFF.

The chain employs TRBV2 and TRBJ1-6; D unclear. Deletions cut 4 bases from V and 9 bases from J, with 16 bases between. Germline V gene sequence: CDR1 SNHLY, CDR2 FYNNEI. The CDR3 length is 15 residues. This CDR3 reads CASSAGRYATSPLHF. CDR3 bases: TGTGCCAGCAGTGCGGGCCGCTATGCGACTTCACCCCTCCACTTT.

The sample holds one count of this clone. The rearrangement links TRBV5-4 to TRBJ2-2; D unclear. The V end was cut by 4 bases, the J end by 3 bases, with 4 bases between. There are 12 residues in the CDR3. The germline V gene encodes CDR1 SGHNT and CDR2 YYREEE (reference sequence). The CDR3 here is CASSRDTGELFF. Written as DNA, the CDR3 is TGTGCCAGCAGCAGGGACACCGGGGAGCTGTTTTTT.